The rows below give T cell receptor beta chains drawn from one sample of a study of T cells expressing NK-cell markers. From the 5' RACE reads, TCRdb lists one entry per CDR3 protein and no DNA. The sample has 500,000 to 700,000 distinct CDR3 sequences. The sample consisted of blood T cells: a sorted CD56 or NKG2C T cell subset, CD4+ or CD8+ T cells, or bulk PBMC T cells (not recorded which). The receptors come from a man in his late teens or twenties in good health. CDR3s include the opening cysteine and the closing phenylalanine or tryptophan.

v_gene,j_gene,CDR3aa
TRBV20-1,TRBJ2-4,CSARPTSGGPNIQYF
TRBV11-2,TRBJ2-4,CASSLDHREGHIQYF
TRBV27,TRBJ1-5,CASSLRDGDNQPQHF
TRBV4-1,TRBJ1-5,CASSNRQMNQPQHF
TRBV13,TRBJ2-1,CASSLLAGGGDEQFF
TRBV29-1,TRBJ2-1,CSSKVWGSNEQFF
TRBV20-1,TRBJ1-5,CSAVSGVNQPQHF
TRBV12-3/TRBV12-4,TRBJ2-1,CASTTLGAHEQFF
TRBV12-3/TRBV12-4,TRBJ2-1,CASSALEREDNEQFF
TRBV2,TRBJ2-1,CGSGVSSYNEQFF
TRBV24-1,TRBJ2-1,CATSDRTSGDNEQFF
TRBV29-1,TRBJ2-6,CSVGQGSAGANVLTF
TRBV15,TRBJ2-1,CATSTDRGTAGEQFF
TRBV10-3,TRBJ2-2,CAISDPRTANTGELFF
TRBV5-6,TRBJ2-1,CASRTGLLLNEQFF
TRBV20-1,TRBJ1-2,CSARDSSANYGYTF
TRBV5-1,TRBJ1-2,CASSPGRGFNGYTF
TRBV18,TRBJ2-3,CASSPPERGVGTDTQYF
TRBV5-1,TRBJ2-3,CASSFRAQGTDTQYF
TRBV5-1,TRBJ2-1,CASSPGTTQYNEQFF
TRBV20-1,TRBJ2-2,CSASSGARNDGELFF
TRBV10-3,TRBJ1-6,CAISEMPTGTNSPLHF
TRBV6-4,TRBJ2-1,CASSDWGDEQFF
TRBV12-3/TRBV12-4,TRBJ1-2,CASSYRSGGYTF
TRBV25-1,TRBJ2-7,CASTAGTGNEQYF
TRBV11-2,TRBJ2-3,CASSDALLLEGTDTQYF
TRBV9,TRBJ2-3,CASSVGRTGNTDTQYF
TRBV6-6,TRBJ2-2,CAISGDTGELFF
TRBV12-3/TRBV12-4,TRBJ2-7,CASSLGRGRREQYF
TRBV6-2/TRBV6-3,TRBJ1-2,CASSLQVLNYGYTF
TRBV27,TRBJ1-3,CASSRARGNTIYF
TRBV10-2,TRBJ2-2,CASRSSGQNTGELFF
TRBV29-1,TRBJ2-3,CSGQTGSRTDTQYF
TRBV7-6,TRBJ2-1,CASSLMQGGREQFF
TRBV5-1,TRBJ2-1,CASSFWDPGLANEQFF
TRBV24-1,TRBJ1-1,CATSAPHRVLNTEAFF
TRBV7-2,TRBJ2-2,CASSLGTSGAGELFF